This TCR beta chain was sequenced for a study of T cell changes during pregnancy in multiple sclerosis. Here immunoSEQ multiplex PCR was the method, and the copy in TCRdb shows in-frame clones only, minus some. The table records about 110,000 clones, around 90% of them present only once. This clonotype was obtained from a female donor with multiple sclerosis, enrolled in a pregnancy study. Sequenced here: peripheral blood, sampled in the third trimester of pregnancy.

This CDR3 is CASSSRGLDTEAFF. Here the CDR3 DNA reads TGTGCCAGCAGTTCCAGAGGACTAGACACTGAAGCTTTCTTT. The gene calls are TRBV28 and TRBJ1-1; D not resolved. The germline CDR1 and CDR2 sequences are MDHEN and SYDVKM. V was shortened by 4 bases and J by 3 bases, with 12 bases between the two germline ends. The CDR3 contains 14 residues.